This TCR beta chain is drawn from a study of identifying expanded T cells in peripheral blood. The repertoire was sequenced with immunoSEQ multiplex PCR; TCRdb's copy has only in-frame clones and lacks some. The sample has under 150,000 clones; around nine tenths are singletons. The sample was blood. The source is a person aged 18-70 years in good health.

The CDR3 loop reads CASSTTKDSPLHF. The CDR3 DNA reads TGTGCCAGCAGCACGACGAAGGATTCACCCCTCCACTTT. The gene calls are TRBV7-3 and TRBJ1-6; no reliable D call. CDR3 length: 13 residues. V was trimmed by 5 bases and J by 8 bases, leaving 10 bases between them. The germline V gene encodes CDR1 SGHTA and CDR2 FQGTGA.